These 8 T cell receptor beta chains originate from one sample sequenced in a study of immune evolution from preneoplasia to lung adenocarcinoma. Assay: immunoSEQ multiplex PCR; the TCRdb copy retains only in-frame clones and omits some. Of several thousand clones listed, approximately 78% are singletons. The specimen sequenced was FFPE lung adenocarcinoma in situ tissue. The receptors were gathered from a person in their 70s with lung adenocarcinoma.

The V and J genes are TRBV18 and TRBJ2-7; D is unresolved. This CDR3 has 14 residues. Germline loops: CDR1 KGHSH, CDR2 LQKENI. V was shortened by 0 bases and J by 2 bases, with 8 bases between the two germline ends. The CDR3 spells CASSPPRSPYEQYF. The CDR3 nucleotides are TGTGCCAGCTCACCACCTCGCTCGCCCTACGAGCAGTACTTC.

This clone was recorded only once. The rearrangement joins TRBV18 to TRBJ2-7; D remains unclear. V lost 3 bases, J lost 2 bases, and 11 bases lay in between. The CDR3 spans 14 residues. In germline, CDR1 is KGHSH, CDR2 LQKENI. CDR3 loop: CASSPGRMTYEQYF. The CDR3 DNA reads TGTGCCAGCTCACCCGGACGGATGACCTACGAGCAGTACTTC.

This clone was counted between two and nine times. The CDR3 nucleotides read TGCGCCAGCAGCCCCGGGACTGCGTTTACCTACGAGCAGTACTTC. Translation: CASSPGTAFTYEQYF. V and J are TRBV5-1 and TRBJ2-7; TRBD2 is a possible D gene (6 bases). CDR3 length: 15 amino acids. Germline V lookup: CDR1 SGHRS, CDR2 YFSETQ. The V end was cut by 4 bases, the J end by 2 bases, with 16 bases between.

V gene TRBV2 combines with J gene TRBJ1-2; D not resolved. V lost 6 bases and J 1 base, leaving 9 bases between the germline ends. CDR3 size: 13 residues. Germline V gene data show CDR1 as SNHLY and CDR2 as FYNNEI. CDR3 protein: CASSMRSNYGYTF. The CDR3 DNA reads TGTGCCAGCAGCATGAGGAGTAACTATGGCTACACCTTC.

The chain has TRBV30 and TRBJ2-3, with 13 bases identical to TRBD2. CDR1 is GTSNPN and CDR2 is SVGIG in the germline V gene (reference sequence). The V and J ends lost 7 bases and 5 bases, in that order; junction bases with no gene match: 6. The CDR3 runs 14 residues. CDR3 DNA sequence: TGTGCCTTCGGGACTAGCGGGGTTGGAGATACGCAGTATTTT. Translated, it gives CAFGTSGVGDTQYF. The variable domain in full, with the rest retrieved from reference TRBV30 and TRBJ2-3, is SQTIHQWPATLVQPVGSPLSLECTVEGTSNPNLYWYRQAAGRGLQLLFYSVGIGQISSEVPQNLSASRPQDRQFILSSKKLLLSDSGFYLCAFGTSGVGDTQYFGPGTRLTVL.

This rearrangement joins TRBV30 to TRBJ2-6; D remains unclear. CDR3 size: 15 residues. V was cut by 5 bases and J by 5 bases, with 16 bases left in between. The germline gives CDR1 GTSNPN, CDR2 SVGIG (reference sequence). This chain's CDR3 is CAWPFKRSRANVLTF. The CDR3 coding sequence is TGTGCCTGGCCTTTTAAGCGTAGTCGGGCCAACGTCCTGACTTTC.

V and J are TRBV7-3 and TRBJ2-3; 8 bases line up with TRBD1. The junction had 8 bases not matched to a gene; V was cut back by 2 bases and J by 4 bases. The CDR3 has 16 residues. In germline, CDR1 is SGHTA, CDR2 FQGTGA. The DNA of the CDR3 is TGTGCCAGCAGCTTAGAGGCCAGGGGGCTTTCAGATACGCAGTATTTT. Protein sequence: CASSLEARGLSDTQYF.

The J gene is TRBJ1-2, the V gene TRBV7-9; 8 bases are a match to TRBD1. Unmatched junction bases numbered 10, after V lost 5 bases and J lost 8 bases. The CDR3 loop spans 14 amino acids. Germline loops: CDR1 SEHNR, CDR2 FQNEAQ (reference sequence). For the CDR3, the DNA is TGTGCCAGCAGCCCCGAGGACAGGGTAGGGGGCTACACCTTC. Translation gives CASSPEDRVGGYTF.